The clone carrying this T cell receptor (beta chain) was observed a handful of times. Its target is not known. All of the isolated RNA was reverse transcribed, so expressed TCRB transcripts were sequenced. Method: immunoSEQ multiplex PCR; TCRdb's copy keeps in-frame clones and lacks some. The sample lists some 370,000 clones; over 8.5% were seen once. These data are taken from a study of beta chain features in type 1 diabetes. Whole-study results and caveats: Insertions were fewer and deletions more numerous at VDJ junctions in type 1 diabetes patients. In all four CD4+ subsets, TCRB CDR3 length was significantly, moderately reduced in type 1 diabetes.

The sequencing sample was made of central memory CD4+ T cells from blood. The receptor comes from a man between 25 and 39 years old with type 1 diabetes.

The CDR3 spells CARGQGDTQYF. DNA for the CDR3: TGTGCCAGGGGACAGGGAGATACGCAGTATTTT. This chain connects TRBV2 to TRBJ2-3; the match to TRBD1 covers 9 bases. The CDR3 covers 11 residues. The ends lost 9 bases at V and 5 bases at J; junction bases unmatched: 0. Per the germline V gene, CDR1 is SNHLY and CDR2 is FYNNEI.